These 27 T cell receptor beta chains were sequenced from one sample in a study of regulatory T cells in long-lasting Graves disease. Time point in this sample: newly diagnosed GD, antithyroid drugs for less than 3 months. The TCR library was prepared using RNA isolated from PBMCs. Combining iRepertoire HTBI primers with Arm-PCR of CDR3 regions, the authors built TCR beta libraries. TCRdb reprocessed the multiplex PCR reads with MiXCR, giving one entry per CDR3 protein. This table holds fewer than 650,000 distinct CDR3 sequences, 16% found once. These data also featured in a second study, about T cells in Graves' hyperthyroidism and ophthalmopathy.

Sequences were derived from peripheral blood mononuclear cells (PBMCs), sampled at new diagnosis, from a patient treated with antithyroid drugs. The receptors stem from a woman in her 30s with Graves disease.

This clonotype was counted at least ten times. The chain joins TRBV28 to TRBJ2-4, with D perhaps matching TRBD1 (6 bases). Germline-derived CDR1 and CDR2 are MDHEN and SYDVKM. V lost 3 bases and J 1 base, leaving 22 bases between the germline ends. The CDR3 runs 19 residues. The CDR3 DNA reads TGTGCCAGCAGTTTTCATCGACAGGCCGGATCCTTGGCCAAAAACATTCAGTACTTC. Its protein is CASSFHRQAGSLAKNIQYF.

This clonotype has just a few counts. V gene TRBV19 combines with J gene TRBJ1-5; D remains unclear. The V and J ends lost 6 bases and 7 bases respectively, with 13 bases between them. The CDR3 extends over 13 amino acids. The germline gives CDR1 LNHDA, CDR2 SQIVND (reference sequence). CDR3 residues: CASSRPLGQPQHF. For the CDR3, the DNA is TGTGCCAGTAGCCGCCCATTGGGGCAGCCCCAGCATTTT.

A few counts support this clonotype. This chain connects TRBV18 to TRBJ1-2, with 9 bases that match TRBD1. The CDR3 is made up of 15 amino acids. J was trimmed by 7 bases and V by 3 bases; bases with no gene match: 9. CDR1 KGHSH and CDR2 LQKENI come from the germline V gene. Written as DNA, the CDR3 is TGTGCCAGCTCACCTCAAGGACAGGGGCAGGGTGGCTACACCTTC. The encoded protein is CASSPQGQGQGGYTF.

The chain joins TRBV11-2 to TRBJ2-2; 7 positions agree with TRBD2. V gave up 8 bases and J gave up 5 bases; unmatched junction bases: 17. Per germline, CDR1 SGHAT and CDR2 FQNNGV. This CDR3 is 17 amino acids long. The CDR3 DNA is TGTGCCAGCGGCCCCGGATCCTGGCGGGAGCTAACCGGGGAGCTGTTTTTT. Protein: CASGPGSWRELTGELFF. Full variable domain (rest looked up from reference TRBV11-2 and TRBJ2-2): EAGVAQSPRYKIIEKRQSVAFWCNPISGHATLYWYQQILGQGPKLLIQFQNNGVVDDSQLPKDRFSAERLKGVDSTLKIQPAKLEDSAVYLCASGPGSWRELTGELFFGEGSRLTVL.

V is TRBV5-1 and J is TRBJ2-3, with 16 positions matching TRBD2. Germline lookup yields CDR1 SGHRS and CDR2 YFSETQ. With V trimmed by 4 bases and J by 0 bases, 5 bases remained unmatched. The CDR3 extends over 18 amino acids. The chain's CDR3 is CASSTGTSGRASTDTQYF. CDR3 coding DNA: TGCGCCAGCAGCACAGGGACTAGCGGGAGGGCTAGCACAGATACGCAGTATTTT. Full variable domain (outside the CDR3, taken from reference TRBV5-1 and TRBJ2-3): KAGVTQTPRYLIKTRGQQVTLSCSPISGHRSVSWYQQTPGQGLQFLFEYFSETQRNKGNFPGRFSGRQFSNSRSEMNVSTLELGDSALYLCASSTGTSGRASTDTQYFGPGTRLTVL.

This clonotype has a handful of counts. The chain links TRBV29-1 to TRBJ2-7; the match to TRBD1 covers 10 bases. There are 13 residues in the CDR3. V dropped 5 bases and J dropped 7; count of bases not matched to a gene: 8. Looked up from germline, CDR1 is SQVTM and CDR2 is ANQGSEA. Here the CDR3 DNA reads TGCAGCGTTCGACAGGGGGCATCAGGGGAGCAGTACTTC. This codes for CSVRQGASGEQYF.

The table lists this clonotype with many counts. J is TRBJ1-2 and V is TRBV3-1; possible D gene TRBD1, 6 bases. Deletions cut 4 bases from V and 8 bases from J, with 14 bases between. Germline-derived CDR1 and CDR2 are LGHDT and YNNKEL (reference sequence). The CDR3 covers 13 residues. The CDR3 DNA is TGTGCCAGCAGCCTCGTCAGGGGACACGGCTACACCTTC. Encoded protein: CASSLVRGHGYTF.

This clonotype was observed many times. The V and J genes are TRBV28 and TRBJ2-7, with 7 bases that match TRBD2. CDR1 is MDHEN and CDR2 is SYDVKM in the germline V gene. The V and J ends lost 6 bases and 9 bases, in that order; junction bases with no gene match: 17. The CDR3 spans 15 residues. CDR3 in DNA: TGTGCCAGCAGCCTAACCGGGACTACCGACCGAGGGCAGTACTTC. Its protein product is CASSLTGTTDRGQYF. The full variable domain, with the rest looked up from reference TRBV28 and TRBJ2-7, is DVKVTQSSRYLVKRTGEKVFLECVQDMDHENMFWYRQDPGLGLRLIYFSYDVKMKEKGDIPEGYSVSREKKERFSLILESASTNQTSMYLCASSLTGTTDRGQYFGPGTRLTVT.

The sample holds a few counts of this clonotype. The chain recombines TRBV19 with TRBJ2-7; 9 bases agree with TRBD1. Germline-derived CDR1 and CDR2 are LNHDA and SQIVND (reference sequence). Trimming took 5 bases from V and 5 from J; bases not matched to a gene: 7. This CDR3 spans 14 amino acids. The CDR3 sequence: CASSWTGVTDEQYF. The CDR3 coding sequence is TGTGCCAGTAGTTGGACAGGGGTTACGGACGAGCAGTACTTC. The complete variable domain, with remaining parts taken from reference TRBV19 and TRBJ2-7, reads DGGITQSPKYLFRKEGQNVTLSCEQNLNHDAMYWYRQDPGQGLRLIYYSQIVNDFQKGDIAEGYSVSREKKESFPLTVTSAQKNPTAFYLCASSWTGVTDEQYFGPGTRLTVT.

This clonotype was recorded a few times. V usage is TRBV2 and J usage is TRBJ2-2; the D call may be TRBD1 or TRBD2 (6 bases each). CDR3 size: 15 residues. The germline V and J ends were trimmed by 6 bases and 2 bases, with 13 bases remaining between them. Germline CDR1 reads SNHLY; CDR2 reads FYNNEI. In DNA form, the CDR3 reads TGTGCCAGCAGGGGCCAGGGGACTAACACCGGGGAGCTGTTTTTT. Amino acids: CASRGQGTNTGELFF.

This clonotype was recorded many times. This chain joins TRBV11-2 and TRBJ2-3, with D perhaps TRBD1 or TRBD2 (5 bases each). Trimming took off 8 bases at V and 2 bases at J, with 17 bases between the two ends. From germline, CDR1 is SGHAT and CDR2 FQNNGV. The CDR3 has 15 amino acids. Here the CDR3 reads CASSWDLYSTDTQYF. DNA for the CDR3: TGTGCCAGCTCATGGGACCTTTACTCCACAGATACGCAGTATTTT.

This clonotype was counted between two and nine times. V and J are TRBV6-1 and TRBJ1-1, with 9 bases lining up with TRBD1. V dropped 6 bases and J dropped 7; count of bases not matched to a gene: 12. The CDR3 contains 15 residues. The germline V gene encodes CDR1 MNHNS and CDR2 SASEGT. CDR3 residues: CASRHPGQGWDEAFF. CDR3 bases: TGTGCCAGCAGGCACCCGGGACAGGGATGGGATGAAGCTTTCTTT.

This clonotype was seen repeatedly, ten times or more. The rearrangement uses TRBV20-1 and TRBJ1-1, with 7 bases lining up with TRBD1. The CDR3 contains 13 residues. The V segment lost 5 bases and the J segment 5 bases; nucleotides outside the gene matches: 8. The germline V gene encodes CDR1 DFQATT and CDR2 SNEGSKA (reference sequence). DNA of the CDR3: TGCAGTGCTTCTACAGGGGCGGTTACTGAAGCTTTCTTT. Translating gives CSASTGAVTEAFF.

The chain couples TRBV28 to TRBJ1-2; D perhaps matches TRBD1 (6 bases). The CDR3 runs 13 residues. With 6 bases removed from V and 8 bases from J, the gap between germline ends came to 16 bases. The V gene's germline CDR1 is MDHEN and CDR2 SYDVKM. The CDR3 sequence: CASSPGQTQGYTF. The CDR3 DNA reads as TGTGCCAGCAGCCCTGGACAGACCCAGGGCTACACCTTC.

There are a few counts of this clonotype. The chain employs TRBV27 and TRBJ2-3; 7 positions agree with TRBD1. The V gene's germline CDR1 is MNHEY and CDR2 SMNVEV (reference sequence). V shed 6 bases and J 8 bases; nucleotides not matched to a gene: 8. The CDR3 loop spans 13 amino acids. In nucleotides, the CDR3 is TGTGCCAGCAGGAGACAGGGTTTCGGTACGCAGTATTTT. Translation gives CASRRQGFGTQYF.

Ten or more counts support this clonotype. This chain joins TRBV20-1 and TRBJ1-1, with unresolved D. From germline, CDR1 is DFQATT and CDR2 SNEGSKA (reference sequence). This CDR3 is 15 amino acids long. Trimming left V 0 bases short and J 0 bases short, with 11 bases between. This CDR3 is CSARDNRGLNTEAFF. CDR3 in DNA: TGCAGTGCTAGAGATAACCGCGGACTGAACACTGAAGCTTTCTTT.

This chain links TRBV18 with TRBJ1-2, with 7 bases identical to TRBD1. The CDR3 sequence is 15 residues long. Trimming at V came to 5 bases and at J to 8 bases, leaving 14 bases not matched to a gene. CDR1 KGHSH and CDR2 LQKENI come from the germline V gene. Here the CDR3 DNA reads TGTGCCAGCTCAGATCTGGAGACAGGGCAACGAGGCTACACCTTC. Residues: CASSDLETGQRGYTF.

A note on this clonotype: Possible read error: a much larger clone is one base away. The chain is built from TRBV11-1 and TRBJ1-1; maybe TRBD1 (5 bases). CDR3 length: 13 amino acids. Germline V CDR1 and CDR2: SGHAT, FQDESV (reference sequence). The CDR3 is CASSWSGNTETFF. The DNA of the CDR3 is TGTGCCAGCAGCTGGTCAGGGAACACTGAAACTTTCTTT.

The chain has TRBV19 and TRBJ2-7; TRBD2 matches 7 bases. The germline V gene encodes CDR1 LNHDA and CDR2 SQIVND (reference sequence). V gave up 4 bases and J gave up 2 bases; unmatched junction bases: 2. There are 13 residues in the CDR3. The CDR3, as DNA: TGTGCCAGTAGTAAGCGGGGCGCCTACGAGCAGTACTTC. This translates into CASSKRGAYEQYF.

This clonotype was detected many times. V gene TRBV28 combines with J gene TRBJ2-7; no firm D call. Germline V lookup: CDR1 MDHEN, CDR2 SYDVKM. V shed 5 bases and J shed 6 bases, with 17 bases lying between them. The CDR3 runs 14 residues. CDR3 sequence reads: CASSPRRTPLEQYF. The CDR3 coding sequence is TGTGCCAGCAGTCCCAGGCGGACCCCCCTCGAGCAGTACTTC.

This clonotype was picked up a small number of times. One end of the junction is discordant with germline, which a read error may explain. The rearrangement joins TRBV3-1 to TRBJ1-3, with a tentative D call TRBD1 (5 bases). Per germline, CDR1 LGHDT and CDR2 YNNKEL (reference sequence). The CDR3 runs 17 residues. CDR3 amino acids: CASNQTPDGTTGNTIYF. In nucleotides, the CDR3 is TGTGCCAGCAACCAAACGCCGGACGGGACTACCGGAAACACCATATATTTT.

This clonotype came up many times. This chain uses TRBV15 with TRBJ2-1; 11 bases map to TRBD1. Trimming at V came to 2 bases and at J to 7 bases, leaving 7 bases not matched to a gene. The germline V gene has CDR1 LNHNV and CDR2 YYDKDF (reference sequence). The CDR3 is 16 amino acids. CDR3 coding DNA: TGTGCCACCAGCAGAACCGGACAGGGGGCGCTTAATGAGCAGTTCTTC. Translated, it gives CATSRTGQGALNEQFF.

This clonotype was observed at least ten times. The rearrangement joins TRBV2 to TRBJ1-5; D uncertain. The CDR3 is made up of 13 amino acids. The germline V and J ends were trimmed by 3 bases and 0 bases, with 3 bases remaining between them. Germline assignment: CDR1 SNHLY and CDR2 FYNNEI. The CDR3 region is CASSDYSNQPQHF. The CDR3 DNA reads TGTGCCAGCAGTGACTATAGCAATCAGCCCCAGCATTTT.

This clonotype showed up many times. V is TRBV6-1 and J is TRBJ2-7; TRBD1 aligns across 11 bases. V was pared by 6 bases and J by 3 bases, with 10 bases of the junction left unmatched. Looked up from germline, CDR1 is MNHNS and CDR2 is SASEGT. The length of the CDR3 is 16 residues. CDR3 loop: CASRELTGTGGYEQYF. In DNA form, the CDR3 reads TGTGCCAGCAGAGAACTCACCGGGACAGGGGGCTACGAGCAGTACTTC.

The sample holds a few counts of this clonotype. The rearrangement uses TRBV3-1 and TRBJ2-1; D is possibly TRBD1 (6 bases). With the DNA end fitting TRBJ2-5 better, the J assignment may be wrong. Germline lookup yields CDR1 LGHDT and CDR2 YNNKEL (reference sequence). The CDR3 has 15 residues. Written as DNA, the CDR3 is TGTGCCAGCAGCCAAGCTACAGGGATCAGAGAGACCCAGTACTTC. Amino acids: CASSQATGIRETQYF.

This chain uses TRBV3-1 with TRBJ2-3; 7 positions agree with TRBD2. The CDR3 spans 15 residues. Germline V CDR1 and CDR2: LGHDT, YNNKEL (reference sequence). The V gene end was trimmed by 3 bases and the J gene end by 5 bases; junction bases not matched to a gene: 8. CDR3 DNA: TGTGCCAGCAGCCAGGGGGGGACCCGAGAAGATACGCAGTATTTT. Translated, it gives CASSQGGTREDTQYF.

V and J are TRBV28 and TRBJ2-7; 9 bases are shared with TRBD1. The CDR3 is 13 residues long. In germline, CDR1 is MDHEN, CDR2 SYDVKM. V lost 6 bases and J lost 3; bases outside the gene matches: 3. Here the CDR3 reads CASRGQGLYEQYF. The CDR3 DNA is TGTGCCAGCAGGGGACAGGGACTCTACGAGCAGTACTTC.